This is a list of T cell receptor beta chains from one sample in a study of technical replicates of blood from a few donors. Clones were read by immunoSEQ multiplex PCR, and TCRdb kept only the in-frame ones, dropping some. The data show over 45,000 clones, with more than 85% seen just once and 3.9% held by the top ten. The specimen sequenced was PBMCs. The receptor source for this set is a human donor in good health. Some clones in this sample may be carry-over from other donors' samples. The CDR3 runs from the conserved cysteine through the conserved F or W. The order of the fields is D gene, CDR3 length, clone size, J gene, V gene, CDR3 protein, CDR3 DNA. The D gene is left open where the match is weak. Expanded clones are given a class, and other clones once, few, many or no size at all.

d_call: NA
cdr3_length: 14
clone_size: NA
j_call: TRBJ1-2
v_call: TRBV5-1
cdr3_aa: CASSADTGNYGYTF
cdr3_nt: TGCGCCAGCAGCGCCGATACAGGGAACTATGGCTACACCTTC

d_call: TRBD1
cdr3_length: 17
clone_size: NA
j_call: TRBJ1-5
v_call: TRBV6-1
cdr3_aa: CASSEASTGRTNQPQHF
cdr3_nt: TGTGCCAGCAGTGAAGCCTCGACAGGGAGGACCAATCAGCCCCAGCATTTT

d_call: TRBD2
cdr3_length: 16
clone_size: once
j_call: TRBJ2-7
v_call: TRBV7-2
cdr3_aa: CASSPVSGLALSEQYF
cdr3_nt: TGTGCCAGCAGTCCGGTGTCTGGACTAGCTCTGAGCGAGCAGTACTTC

d_call: NA
cdr3_length: 13
clone_size: NA
j_call: TRBJ2-5
v_call: TRBV11-1
cdr3_aa: CASSLSGVETQYF
cdr3_nt: TGTGCCAGCAGCTTATCGGGGGTGGAGACCCAGTACTTC

d_call: NA
cdr3_length: 14
clone_size: NA
j_call: TRBJ1-6
v_call: TRBV6-1
cdr3_aa: CASSDVPLASPLHF
cdr3_nt: TGTGCCAGCAGTGATGTACCTTTGGCTTCACCCCTCCACTTT

d_call: TRBD1
cdr3_length: 15
clone_size: NA
j_call: TRBJ1-2
v_call: TRBV5-6
cdr3_aa: CASSFGTGGNYGYTF
cdr3_nt: TGTGCCAGCAGCTTTGGGACAGGGGGTAACTATGGCTACACCTTC

d_call: NA
cdr3_length: 11
clone_size: NA
j_call: TRBJ1-1
v_call: TRBV25-1
cdr3_aa: CASSAYTEAFF
cdr3_nt: TGTGCCAGCAGTGCATACACTGAAGCTTTCTTT

d_call: TRBD1
cdr3_length: 15
clone_size: once
j_call: TRBJ1-4
v_call: TRBV5-1
cdr3_aa: CASSLPGTGGEKLFF
cdr3_nt: TGCGCCAGCAGCTTGCCCGGGACAGGGGGGGAAAAACTGTTTTTT

d_call: TRBD1
cdr3_length: 16
clone_size: NA
j_call: TRBJ2-2
v_call: TRBV5-1
cdr3_aa: CASSFPTGDNTGELFF
cdr3_nt: TGCGCCAGCAGCTTCCCGACAGGGGACAACACCGGGGAGCTGTTTTTT

d_call: TRBD1
cdr3_length: 15
clone_size: NA
j_call: TRBJ1-1
v_call: TRBV6-1
cdr3_aa: CANVKQDRVSTEAFF
cdr3_nt: TGTGCCAACGTTAAACAGGACAGGGTATCGACTGAAGCTTTCTTT

d_call: TRBD1
cdr3_length: 15
clone_size: NA
j_call: TRBJ1-2
v_call: TRBV7-8
cdr3_aa: CASSSGQGANYGYTF
cdr3_nt: TGTGCCAGCAGCTCCGGACAGGGCGCGAACTATGGCTACACCTTC

d_call: NA
cdr3_length: 14
clone_size: NA
j_call: TRBJ1-1
v_call: TRBV12-5
cdr3_aa: CASGLADWNTEAFF
cdr3_nt: TGTGCTAGTGGTTTGGCGGACTGGAACACTGAAGCTTTCTTT

d_call: TRBD1
cdr3_length: 15
clone_size: NA
j_call: TRBJ1-1
v_call: TRBV4-2
cdr3_aa: CASSQEWDRGPEAFF
cdr3_nt: TGTGCCAGCAGCCAAGAATGGGACAGGGGACCTGAAGCTTTCTTT

d_call: TRBD1
cdr3_length: 15
clone_size: NA
j_call: TRBJ1-2
v_call: TRBV7-2
cdr3_aa: CASSQNTGGVGGYTF
cdr3_nt: TGTGCCAGCAGCCAAAACACAGGGGGCGTGGGTGGCTACACCTTC

d_call: NA
cdr3_length: 14
clone_size: NA
j_call: TRBJ1-1
v_call: TRBV4-3
cdr3_aa: CASSQDLGGYEAFF
cdr3_nt: TGCGCCAGCAGCCAAGATCTAGGAGGCTATGAAGCTTTCTTT

d_call: NA
cdr3_length: 13
clone_size: NA
j_call: TRBJ2-7
v_call: TRBV7-2
cdr3_aa: CASSRDKRYEQYF
cdr3_nt: TGTGCCAGCAGCCGGGACAAGAGATACGAGCAGTACTTC

d_call: NA
cdr3_length: 14
clone_size: NA
j_call: TRBJ1-5
v_call: TRBV27
cdr3_aa: CASSPGTGNQPQHF
cdr3_nt: TGTGCCAGCAGTCCAGGGACTGGGAATCAGCCCCAGCATTTT

d_call: NA
cdr3_length: 17
clone_size: NA
j_call: TRBJ2-5
v_call: TRBV7-8
cdr3_aa: CASKEGTGVGLQETQYF
cdr3_nt: TGTGCCAGTAAAGAGGGGACGGGCGTGGGACTCCAAGAGACCCAGTACTTC

d_call: TRBD1
cdr3_length: 15
clone_size: NA
j_call: TRBJ1-2
v_call: TRBV6-5
cdr3_aa: CASSYNDRGGYGYTF
cdr3_nt: TGTGCCAGCAGTTATAACGACAGGGGCGGCTATGGCTACACCTTC

d_call: NA
cdr3_length: 15
clone_size: NA
j_call: TRBJ1-1
v_call: TRBV19
cdr3_aa: CASSIDGRANTEAFF
cdr3_nt: TGTGCCAGTAGTATAGACGGCAGGGCGAACACTGAAGCTTTCTTT

d_call: TRBD1
cdr3_length: 15
clone_size: once
j_call: TRBJ2-7
v_call: TRBV6-5
cdr3_aa: CASSYSTGGSYKQYF
cdr3_nt: TGTGCCAGCAGTTACTCGACAGGGGGCTCATACAAGCAGTACTTC

d_call: TRBD1
cdr3_length: 14
clone_size: NA
j_call: TRBJ2-2
v_call: TRBV4-3
cdr3_aa: CASSLQGGYGELFF
cdr3_nt: TGCGCCAGCAGCCTACAGGGGGGTTACGGGGAGCTGTTTTTT

d_call: TRBD2
cdr3_length: 16
clone_size: NA
j_call: TRBJ2-5
v_call: TRBV7-2
cdr3_aa: CASSQRSGGIQETQYF
cdr3_nt: TGTGCCAGCAGCCAGAGGAGCGGGGGCATACAAGAGACCCAGTACTTC

d_call: NA
cdr3_length: 13
clone_size: NA
j_call: TRBJ2-4
v_call: TRBV6-5
cdr3_aa: CASRGVDKNIQYF
cdr3_nt: TGTGCCAGCAGGGGAGTTGACAAAAACATTCAGTACTTC

d_call: NA
cdr3_length: 17
clone_size: NA
j_call: TRBJ2-7
v_call: TRBV5-1
cdr3_aa: CASSSPKASGIAYEQYF
cdr3_nt: TGCGCCAGCAGCTCACCTAAGGCCAGCGGCATAGCCTACGAGCAGTACTTC

d_call: TRBD1
cdr3_length: 15
clone_size: NA
j_call: TRBJ1-1
v_call: TRBV5-1
cdr3_aa: CASSLGTGLNEEAFF
cdr3_nt: TGCGCCAGCAGCTTGGGGACAGGGCTGAACGAGGAAGCTTTCTTT

d_call: TRBD2
cdr3_length: 17
clone_size: NA
j_call: TRBJ2-7
v_call: TRBV4-1
cdr3_aa: CASSQVAIAGTSYEQYF
cdr3_nt: TGCGCCAGCAGCCAAGTTGCGATAGCGGGGACGTCCTACGAGCAGTACTTC

d_call: TRBD2
cdr3_length: 15
clone_size: once
j_call: TRBJ2-3
v_call: TRBV6-1
cdr3_aa: CASSPRSTSGPSKNF
cdr3_nt: TGTGCCAGCAGTCCAAGGAGTACTAGCGGGCCCTCGAAAAATTTT

d_call: NA
cdr3_length: 14
clone_size: NA
j_call: TRBJ2-6
v_call: TRBV7-9
cdr3_aa: CASSTVSGANVLTF
cdr3_nt: TGTGCCAGCAGTACTGTCTCTGGGGCCAACGTCCTGACTTTC

d_call: TRBD2
cdr3_length: 12
clone_size: NA
j_call: TRBJ2-7
v_call: TRBV30
cdr3_aa: CAWDGGSYEQYF
cdr3_nt: TGTGCCTGGGACGGGGGGTCCTACGAGCAGTACTTC

d_call: NA
cdr3_length: 15
clone_size: few
j_call: TRBJ2-7
v_call: TRBV6-4
cdr3_aa: CASAFLDSPGYEQYF
cdr3_nt: TGTGCCAGCGCGTTCTTAGACAGTCCAGGATACGAGCAGTACTTC

d_call: TRBD1
cdr3_length: 15
clone_size: few
j_call: TRBJ1-1
v_call: TRBV10-1
cdr3_aa: CASGTGDGVPTEAFF
cdr3_nt: TGCGCCAGCGGAACAGGGGACGGGGTGCCCACTGAAGCTTTCTTT

d_call: NA
cdr3_length: 13
clone_size: once
j_call: TRBJ2-7
v_call: TRBV5-4
cdr3_aa: CASSLNPTYEQYF
cdr3_nt: TGTGCCAGCAGCTTGAATCCTACTTACGAGCAGTACTTC

d_call: TRBD2
cdr3_length: 14
clone_size: NA
j_call: TRBJ2-1
v_call: TRBV7-6
cdr3_aa: CASSSGGLAGAPFF
cdr3_nt: TGTGCCAGCAGCTCAGGAGGACTAGCGGGAGCCCCGTTCTTC

d_call: TRBD2
cdr3_length: 14
clone_size: NA
j_call: TRBJ2-3
v_call: TRBV5-1
cdr3_aa: CASSFSGTTDTQYF
cdr3_nt: TGCGCCAGCAGCTTTAGCGGGACCACAGATACGCAGTATTTT

d_call: NA
cdr3_length: 18
clone_size: NA
j_call: TRBJ1-1
v_call: TRBV29-1
cdr3_aa: CSVEGVMVGAVSRSEAFF
cdr3_nt: TGCAGCGTTGAAGGAGTAATGGTGGGGGCGGTCAGTCGGTCTGAAGCTTTCTTT

d_call: NA
cdr3_length: 11
clone_size: NA
j_call: TRBJ1-3
v_call: TRBV29-1
cdr3_aa: CSVASGNTIYF
cdr3_nt: TGCAGCGTAGCCTCTGGAAACACCATATATTTT

d_call: TRBD2
cdr3_length: 16
clone_size: NA
j_call: TRBJ2-1
v_call: TRBV6-6
cdr3_aa: CASSYVPLAVSGEQFF
cdr3_nt: TGTGCCAGCAGTTATGTCCCGCTAGCGGTTAGCGGTGAGCAGTTCTTC

d_call: NA
cdr3_length: 16
clone_size: NA
j_call: TRBJ2-6
v_call: TRBV14
cdr3_aa: CASSPYRAPGANVLTF
cdr3_nt: TGTGCCAGCAGCCCCTACAGGGCCCCTGGGGCCAACGTCCTGACTTTC

d_call: TRBD2
cdr3_length: 12
clone_size: NA
j_call: TRBJ2-3
v_call: TRBV6-6
cdr3_aa: CASSSGRDTQYF
cdr3_nt: TGTGCCAGCAGTAGCGGGAGGGACACGCAGTATTTT

d_call: TRBD1
cdr3_length: 14
clone_size: once
j_call: TRBJ1-1
v_call: TRBV7-9
cdr3_aa: CASSLLQGVAEAFF
cdr3_nt: TGTGCCAGCAGCTTACTGCAGGGGGTCGCTGAAGCTTTCTTT

d_call: NA
cdr3_length: 11
clone_size: NA
j_call: TRBJ1-1
v_call: TRBV20-1
cdr3_aa: CSARVRTEAFF
cdr3_nt: TGCAGTGCTAGAGTTCGCACTGAAGCTTTCTTT